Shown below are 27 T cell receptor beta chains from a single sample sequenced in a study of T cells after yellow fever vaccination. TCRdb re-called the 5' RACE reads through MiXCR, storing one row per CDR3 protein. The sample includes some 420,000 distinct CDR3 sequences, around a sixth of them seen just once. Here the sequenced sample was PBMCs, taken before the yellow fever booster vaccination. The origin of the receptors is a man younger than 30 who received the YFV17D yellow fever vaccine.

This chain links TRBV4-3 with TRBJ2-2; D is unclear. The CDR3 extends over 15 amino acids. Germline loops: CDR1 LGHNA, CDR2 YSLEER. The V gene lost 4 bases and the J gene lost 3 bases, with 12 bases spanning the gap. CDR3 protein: CASSREVVDTGELFF. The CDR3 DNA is TGCGCCAGCAGCCGGGAAGTAGTGGACACCGGGGAGCTGTTTTTT.

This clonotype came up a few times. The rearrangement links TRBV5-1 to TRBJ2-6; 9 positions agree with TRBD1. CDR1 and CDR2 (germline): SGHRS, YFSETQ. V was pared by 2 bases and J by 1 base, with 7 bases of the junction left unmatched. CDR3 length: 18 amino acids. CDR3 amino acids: CASSLQGAIGSGANVLTF. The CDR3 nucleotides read TGCGCCAGCAGCTTACAGGGGGCTATCGGGTCTGGGGCCAACGTCCTGACTTTC.

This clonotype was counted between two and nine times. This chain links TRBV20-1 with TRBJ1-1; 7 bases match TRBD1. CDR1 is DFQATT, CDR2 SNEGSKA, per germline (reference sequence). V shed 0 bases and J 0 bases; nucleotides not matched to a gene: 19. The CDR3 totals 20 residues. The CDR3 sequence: CSARDPFPTFRDSLNTEAFF. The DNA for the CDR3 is TGCAGTGCTAGAGATCCGTTTCCCACGTTCCGGGACAGCCTGAACACTGAAGCTTTCTTT.

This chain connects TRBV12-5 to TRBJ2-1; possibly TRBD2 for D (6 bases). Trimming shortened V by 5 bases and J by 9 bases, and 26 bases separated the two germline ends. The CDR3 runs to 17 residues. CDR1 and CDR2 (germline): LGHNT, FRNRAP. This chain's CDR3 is CASGEGPSVGPTAEQFF. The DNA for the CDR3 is TGTGCTAGTGGTGAGGGGCCTAGCGTCGGACCTACGGCTGAGCAGTTCTTC.

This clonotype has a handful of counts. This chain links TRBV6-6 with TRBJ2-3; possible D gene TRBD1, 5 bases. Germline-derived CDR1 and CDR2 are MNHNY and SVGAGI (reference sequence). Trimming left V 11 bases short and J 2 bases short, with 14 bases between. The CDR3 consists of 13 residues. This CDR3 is CALTGYPTDTQYF. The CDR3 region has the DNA TGTGCCCTCACAGGCTACCCCACAGATACGCAGTATTTT.

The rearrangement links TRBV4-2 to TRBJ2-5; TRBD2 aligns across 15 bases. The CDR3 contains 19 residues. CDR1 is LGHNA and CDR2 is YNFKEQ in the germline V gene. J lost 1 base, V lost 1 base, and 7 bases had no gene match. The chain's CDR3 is CASSQGGLAGGAPQETQYF. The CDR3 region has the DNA TGTGCCAGCAGCCAAGGGGGACTAGCGGGGGGCGCGCCCCAAGAGACCCAGTACTTC.

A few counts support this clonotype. The CDR3 DNA is TGTGCCAGCAGGGATAGGGACAGGGGACTCCAACTCTCTGGAAACACCATATATTTT. Translated, it gives CASRDRDRGLQLSGNTIYF. The chain is built from TRBV12-3 or TRBV12-4 and TRBJ1-3; 10 nucleotides agree with TRBD1. The CDR3 covers 19 residues. With V trimmed by 6 bases and J by 0 bases, 14 bases remained unmatched.

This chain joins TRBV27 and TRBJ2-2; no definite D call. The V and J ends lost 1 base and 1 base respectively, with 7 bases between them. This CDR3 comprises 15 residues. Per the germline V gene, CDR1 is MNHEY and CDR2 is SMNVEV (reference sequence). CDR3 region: CASSLFGQNTGELFF. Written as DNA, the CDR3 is TGTGCCAGCAGTTTATTTGGCCAGAACACCGGGGAGCTGTTTTTT.

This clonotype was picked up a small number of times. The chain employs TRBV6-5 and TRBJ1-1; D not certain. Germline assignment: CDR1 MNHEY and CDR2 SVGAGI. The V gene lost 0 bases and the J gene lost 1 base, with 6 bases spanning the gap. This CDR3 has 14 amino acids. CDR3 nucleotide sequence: TGTGCCAGCAGTTACTCGGCCACGAACACTGAAGCTTTCTTT. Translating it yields CASSYSATNTEAFF.

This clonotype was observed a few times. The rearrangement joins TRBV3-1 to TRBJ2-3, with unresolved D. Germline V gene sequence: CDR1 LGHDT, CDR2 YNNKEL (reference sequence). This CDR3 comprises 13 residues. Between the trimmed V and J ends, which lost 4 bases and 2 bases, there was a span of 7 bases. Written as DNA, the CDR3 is TGTGCCAGCAGCCCTTGGGTCACAGATACGCAGTATTTT. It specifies CASSPWVTDTQYF.

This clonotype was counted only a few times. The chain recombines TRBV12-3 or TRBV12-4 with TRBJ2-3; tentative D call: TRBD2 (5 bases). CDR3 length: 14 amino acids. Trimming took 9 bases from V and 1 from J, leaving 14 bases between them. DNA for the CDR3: TGTGCCAGTTGTGCGGGTGGAGGCACAGATACGCAGTATTTT. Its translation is CASCAGGGTDTQYF.

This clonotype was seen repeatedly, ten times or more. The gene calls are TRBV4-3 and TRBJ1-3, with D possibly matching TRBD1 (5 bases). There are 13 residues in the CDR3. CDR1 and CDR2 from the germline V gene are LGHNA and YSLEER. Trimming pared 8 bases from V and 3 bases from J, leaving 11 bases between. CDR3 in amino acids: CASLRRGGNTIYF. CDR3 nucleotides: TGCGCCAGCCTCCGGAGGGGTGGAAACACCATATATTTT.

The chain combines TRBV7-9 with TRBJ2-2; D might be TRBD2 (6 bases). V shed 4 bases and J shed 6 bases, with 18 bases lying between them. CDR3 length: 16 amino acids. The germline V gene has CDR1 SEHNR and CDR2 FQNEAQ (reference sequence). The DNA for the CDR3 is TGTGCCAGCAGCTCCATCAGAGGGCGGGGACCCGGGGAGCTGTTTTTT. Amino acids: CASSSIRGRGPGELFF.

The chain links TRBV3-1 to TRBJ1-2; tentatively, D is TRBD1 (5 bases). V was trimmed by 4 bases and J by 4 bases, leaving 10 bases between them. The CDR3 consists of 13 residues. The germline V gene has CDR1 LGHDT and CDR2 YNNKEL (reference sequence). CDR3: CASSLRDGYGYTF. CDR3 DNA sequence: TGTGCCAGCAGCCTCAGGGACGGCTATGGCTACACCTTC.

CDR3 protein: CASSPGASIYGYTF. The CDR3 coding sequence is TGTGCCAGCAGCCCCGGGGCCTCCATCTATGGCTACACCTTC. This chain joins TRBV5-5 and TRBJ1-2; possible D gene TRBD1, 5 bases. The V gene lost 4 bases and the J gene lost 4 bases, with 14 bases spanning the gap. Germline V CDR1 and CDR2: SGHKS, YYEKEE (reference sequence). This CDR3 contains 14 residues.

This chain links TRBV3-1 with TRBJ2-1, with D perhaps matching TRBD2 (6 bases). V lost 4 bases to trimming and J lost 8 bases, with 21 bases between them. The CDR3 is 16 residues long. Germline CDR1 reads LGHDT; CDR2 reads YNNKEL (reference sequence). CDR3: CASSPGLTPEVDEQFF. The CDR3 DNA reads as TGTGCCAGCAGCCCCGGACTAACCCCCGAGGTAGATGAGCAGTTCTTC.

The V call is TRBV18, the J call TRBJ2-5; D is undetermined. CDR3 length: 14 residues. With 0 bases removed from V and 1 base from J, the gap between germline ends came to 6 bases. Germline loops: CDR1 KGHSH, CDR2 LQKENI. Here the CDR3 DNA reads TGTGCCAGCTCACCACCGGTAGGCCAAGAGACCCAGTACTTC. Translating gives CASSPPVGQETQYF. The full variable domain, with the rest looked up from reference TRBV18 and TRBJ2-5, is NAGVMQNPRHLVRRRGQEARLRCSPMKGHSHVYWYRQLPEEGLKFMVYLQKENIIDESGMPKERFSAEFPKEGPSILRIQQVVRGDSAAYFCASSPPVGQETQYFGPGTRLLVL.

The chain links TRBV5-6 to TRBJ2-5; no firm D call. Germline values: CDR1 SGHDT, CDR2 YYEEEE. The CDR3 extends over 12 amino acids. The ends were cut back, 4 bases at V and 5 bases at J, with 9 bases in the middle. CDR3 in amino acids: CASSMVGETQYF. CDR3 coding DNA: TGTGCCAGCAGCATGGTCGGGGAGACCCAGTACTTC.

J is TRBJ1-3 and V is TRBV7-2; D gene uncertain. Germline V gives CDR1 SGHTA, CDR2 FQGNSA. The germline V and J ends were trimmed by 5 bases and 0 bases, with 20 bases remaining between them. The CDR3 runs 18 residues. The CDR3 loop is CASSPYYQDHPSGNTIYF. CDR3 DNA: TGTGCCAGCAGCCCGTACTATCAGGATCACCCCTCTGGAAACACCATATATTTT.

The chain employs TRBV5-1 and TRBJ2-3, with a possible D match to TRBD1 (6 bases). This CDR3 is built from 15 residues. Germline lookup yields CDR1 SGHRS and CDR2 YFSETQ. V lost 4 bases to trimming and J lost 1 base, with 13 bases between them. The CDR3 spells CASSGSGAGTDTQYF. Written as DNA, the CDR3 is TGCGCCAGCAGCGGATCAGGGGCGGGCACAGATACGCAGTATTTT.

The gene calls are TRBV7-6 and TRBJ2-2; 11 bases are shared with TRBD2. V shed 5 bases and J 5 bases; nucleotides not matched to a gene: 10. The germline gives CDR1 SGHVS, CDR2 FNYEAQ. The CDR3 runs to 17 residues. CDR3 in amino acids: CASSRFLAGGRTGELFF. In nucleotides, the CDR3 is TGTGCCAGCAGCCGATTCCTAGCGGGGGGTCGTACCGGGGAGCTGTTTTTT. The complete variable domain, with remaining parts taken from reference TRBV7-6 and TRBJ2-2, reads GAGVSQSPRYKVTKRGQDVALRCDPISGHVSLYWYRQALGQGPEFLTYFNYEAQQDKSGLPNDRFSAERPEGSISTLTIQRTEQRDSAMYRCASSRFLAGGRTGELFFGEGSRLTVL.

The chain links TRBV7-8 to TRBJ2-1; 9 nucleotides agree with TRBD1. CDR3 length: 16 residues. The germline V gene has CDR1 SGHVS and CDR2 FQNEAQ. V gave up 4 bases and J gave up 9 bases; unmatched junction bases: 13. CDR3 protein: CASSSAGTGTSGEQFF. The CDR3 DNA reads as TGTGCCAGCAGCTCCGCCGGGACAGGGACATCCGGTGAGCAGTTCTTC.

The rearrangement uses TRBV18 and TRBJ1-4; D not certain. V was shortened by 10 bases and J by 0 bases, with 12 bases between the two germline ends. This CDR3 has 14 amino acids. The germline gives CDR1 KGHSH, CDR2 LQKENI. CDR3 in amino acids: CATKASATNEKLFF. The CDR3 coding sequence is TGTGCCACCAAAGCTTCTGCAACTAATGAAAAACTGTTTTTT. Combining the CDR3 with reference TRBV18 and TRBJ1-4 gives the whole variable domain NAGVMQNPRHLVRRRGQEARLRCSPMKGHSHVYWYRQLPEEGLKFMVYLQKENIIDESGMPKERFSAEFPKEGPSILRIQQVVRGDSAAYFCATKASATNEKLFFGSGTQLSVL.

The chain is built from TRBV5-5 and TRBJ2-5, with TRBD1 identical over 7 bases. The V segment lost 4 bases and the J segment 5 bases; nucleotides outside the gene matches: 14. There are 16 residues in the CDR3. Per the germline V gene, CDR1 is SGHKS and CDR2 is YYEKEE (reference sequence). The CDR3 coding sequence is TGTGCCAGCAGCCGAGCCAGACAGGGTCTCTTCGAGACCCAGTACTTC. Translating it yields CASSRARQGLFETQYF. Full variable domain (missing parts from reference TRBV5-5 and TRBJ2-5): DAGVTQSPTHLIKTRGQQVTLRCSPISGHKSVSWYQQVLGQGPQFIFQYYEKEERGRGNFPDRFSARQFPNYSSELNVNALLLGDSALYLCASSRARQGLFETQYFGPGTRLLVL.

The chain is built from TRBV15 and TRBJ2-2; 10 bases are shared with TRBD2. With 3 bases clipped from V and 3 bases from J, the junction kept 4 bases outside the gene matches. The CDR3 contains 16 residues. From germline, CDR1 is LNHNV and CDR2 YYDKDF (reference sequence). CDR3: CATSRGLAIHTGELFF. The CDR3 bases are TGTGCCACCAGCAGGGGACTAGCGATTCACACCGGGGAGCTGTTTTTT.

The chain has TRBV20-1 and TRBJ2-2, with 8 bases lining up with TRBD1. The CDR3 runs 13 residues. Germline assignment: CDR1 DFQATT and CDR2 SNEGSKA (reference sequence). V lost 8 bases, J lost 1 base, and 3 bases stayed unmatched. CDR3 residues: CSFGQGNTGELFF. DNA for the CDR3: TGCAGTTTCGGACAGGGGAACACCGGGGAGCTGTTTTTT.

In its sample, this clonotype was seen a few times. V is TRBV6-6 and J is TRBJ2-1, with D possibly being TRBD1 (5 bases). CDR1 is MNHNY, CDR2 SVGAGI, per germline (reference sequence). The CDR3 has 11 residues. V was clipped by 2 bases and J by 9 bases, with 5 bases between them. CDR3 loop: CASSYGAEQFF. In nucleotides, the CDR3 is TGTGCCAGCAGTTACGGGGCTGAGCAGTTCTTC.